This T cell receptor beta chain originates from a study of OX40 agonist ivuxolimab in advanced cancers. The germline CDR1 and CDR2 sequences are SGHVS and FNYEAQ. The junction had 9 bases not matched to a gene; V was cut back by 5 bases and J by 1 base. The CDR3 is 17 residues long. Produced via immunoSEQ multiplex PCR; TCRdb's table is partial and in-frame only. This sample yields fewer than 30,000 clones, of which approximately 83% are seen a single time; 6.5% to 9.5% belongs to the top ten. The V gene is TRBV7-6, the J gene TRBJ2-1; the match to TRBD1 covers 9 bases. Sequenced material: CD4+ or CD8+ T cells sorted from blood, taken in a trial of the OX40 agonist ivuxolimab. This TCR came from an adult with an advanced solid tumor such as melanoma, head and neck, liver or kidney cancer. CDR3 sequence reads: CASSRGTGSQSYNEQFF. CDR3 DNA: TGTGCCAGCAGCCGAGGGACAGGGAGTCAGTCCTACAATGAGCAGTTCTTC.